Sequencing of this TCR beta chain was carried out in a study of technical replicates of blood from a few donors. The CDR3 is made up of 13 amino acids. V was shortened by 1 base and J by 3 bases, with 7 bases between the two germline ends. Looked up from germline, CDR1 is SGHAT and CDR2 is FQNNGV. Produced via immunoSEQ multiplex PCR; TCRdb's table is partial and in-frame only. The data contain some 87,000 clones, 96% of them singletons. The rearrangement links TRBV11-2 to TRBJ2-7, with a weak D call TRBD2 (5 bases). Specimen: T cells isolated from PBMCs. The sequence derives from a human donor in good health. The CDR3 DNA reads TGTGCCAGCAGCTTAGGGGGAGACTACGAGCAGTACTTC. This gives the protein CASSLGGDYEQYF.